A single sample is the source of the 21 T cell receptor beta chains below, sequenced in a study of patients and donors after allogeneic stem cell transplantation. TCRdb re-called the RT-PCR reads with MiXCR, one entry per CDR3 protein. The sample lists fewer than 250,000 distinct CDR3 sequences, 12% to 15% occurring once. Material for sequencing was blood, either unsorted or a sorted T cell fraction (not recorded which). These receptors came from a human donor who was either an allogeneic HSCT recipient or a stem cell or donor lymphocyte infusion donor (not recorded which). It is not recorded whose cells these are; they may come from a transplant donor.

This clonotype was counted only a few times. The chain recombines TRBV12-3 or TRBV12-4 with TRBJ1-1; D is uncertain. V was trimmed by 5 bases and J by 9 bases, leaving 16 bases between them. This CDR3 comprises 13 residues. The CDR3 coding sequence is TGTGCCAGCAGTCCGGGCCCTGGGAATAAAGCTTTCTTT. Its protein is CASSPGPGNKAFF.

This clonotype was found a few times. The chain employs TRBV7-8 and TRBJ2-1; TRBD1 matches 8 bases. This CDR3 contains 14 residues. V lost 5 bases to trimming and J lost 16 bases; unmatched junction nucleotides: 16. The germline gives CDR1 SGHVS, CDR2 FQNEAQ. This chain's CDR3 is CASSLGQGLLSIFF. The DNA of the CDR3 is TGTGCCAGCAGCCTAGGACAGGGACTCCTGTCGATTTTCTTC.

This chain connects TRBV11-2 to TRBJ2-1, with D possibly matching TRBD2 (7 bases). The germline V and J ends were trimmed by 1 base and 3 bases, with 13 bases remaining between them. This CDR3 is built from 16 residues. The germline V gene has CDR1 SGHAT and CDR2 FQNNGV. The CDR3 nucleotides are TGTGCCAGCAGCTTAGGTGGGGGGGGCTTCTACAATGAGCAGTTCTTC. It yields the protein CASSLGGGGFYNEQFF.

V and J are TRBV7-2 and TRBJ2-7; D not certain. The CDR3 extends over 11 amino acids. Germline CDR1 and CDR2: SGHTA and FQGNSA. Between the trimmed V and J ends, which lost 3 bases and 7 bases, there was a span of 7 bases. CDR3 in DNA: TGTGCCAGCAGCTTTGGTCGGGAGCAGTACTTC. Translating gives CASSFGREQYF.

This chain uses TRBV24-1 with TRBJ2-1, with D perhaps matching TRBD1 (6 bases). The V gene lost 1 base and the J gene lost 2 bases, with 11 bases spanning the gap. Germline V gives CDR1 KGHDR, CDR2 SFDVKD. The CDR3 runs to 16 residues. The CDR3 is CATSDLGGPAYNEQFF. CDR3 sequence (DNA): TGTGCCACCAGTGATTTAGGGGGACCCGCCTACAATGAGCAGTTCTTC.

The chain uses TRBV27 and TRBJ1-1, with D possibly matching TRBD1 (6 bases). V dropped 6 bases and J dropped 7 bases, with 15 bases sitting between them. Per the germline V gene, CDR1 is MNHEY and CDR2 is SMNVEV (reference sequence). The CDR3 has 13 amino acids. The chain's CDR3 is CASRARDTLEAFF. CDR3 sequence (DNA): TGTGCCAGCAGAGCCCGGGACACCCTTGAAGCTTTCTTT.

J is TRBJ1-2 and V is TRBV25-1, with D maybe TRBD1 (6 bases). The V end was cut by 0 bases, the J end by 7 bases, with 12 bases between. CDR1 and CDR2 (germline): MGHDK, SYGVNS. The CDR3 totals 14 residues. The CDR3 DNA reads as TGTGCCAGCAGTGAATATACAGGGAAGGGTGGCTACACCTTC. Protein sequence: CASSEYTGKGGYTF.

This clonotype showed up many times. The V call is TRBV12-3 or TRBV12-4, the J call TRBJ2-1; TRBD2 agrees at 10 bases. The CDR3 is made up of 15 amino acids. The trim removed 3 bases at V and 5 bases at J, leaving 4 bases unmatched. For the CDR3, the DNA is TGTGCCAGCAGTTTTAACGGACTAGCGGACAATGAGCAGTTCTTC. Protein sequence: CASSFNGLADNEQFF.

The chain couples TRBV29-1 to TRBJ2-5, with TRBD2 matching over 14 bases. The junction had 2 bases not matched to a gene; V was cut back by 6 bases and J by 5 bases. The CDR3 is 13 amino acids. CDR1 is SQVTM and CDR2 is ANQGSEA in the germline V gene. CDR3 sequence reads: CSVRTSGRETQYF. The CDR3 coding sequence is TGCAGCGTGAGGACTAGCGGGAGGGAGACCCAGTACTTC.

Ten or more counts support this clonotype. The rearrangement uses TRBV4-3 and TRBJ1-4; TRBD1 matches at 7 bases. Looked up from germline, CDR1 is LGHNA and CDR2 is YSLEER. V dropped 2 bases and J dropped 1; count of bases not matched to a gene: 1. The CDR3 runs 15 residues. The DNA of the CDR3 is TGCGCCAGCAGCCAAAACAGGGGAACTAATGAAAAACTGTTTTTT. Its protein product is CASSQNRGTNEKLFF.

This clonotype came up a few times. The J gene is TRBJ1-2, the V gene TRBV5-8, with D unresolved. The germline V and J ends were trimmed by 0 bases and 1 base, with 13 bases remaining between them. The CDR3 length is 16 residues. The germline V gene encodes CDR1 SGHTS and CDR2 YDEGEE. CDR3 loop: CASSLVWADLNYGYTF. In nucleotides, the CDR3 is TGTGCCAGCAGCTTGGTTTGGGCCGACCTTAACTATGGCTACACCTTC. Full variable domain (remainder filled in from reference TRBV5-8 and TRBJ1-2): EAGVTQSPTHLIKTRGQQATLRCSPISGHTSVYWYQQALGLGLQFLLWYDEGEERNRGNFPPRFSGRQFPNYSSELNVNALELEDSALYLCASSLVWADLNYGYTFGSGTRLTVV.

This clonotype was detected a few times. The chain uses TRBV5-1 and TRBJ2-7; 9 bases map to TRBD2. The V gene's germline CDR1 is SGHRS and CDR2 YFSETQ. The CDR3 covers 14 residues. With V trimmed by 4 bases and J by 3 bases, 5 bases remained unmatched. CDR3 amino acids: CASSAGGPSYEQYF. CDR3 in DNA: TGCGCCAGCAGCGCGGGGGGGCCGAGCTACGAGCAGTACTTC.

The chain employs TRBV7-2 and TRBJ2-3, with 15 bases aligning to TRBD2. Germline V gene data show CDR1 as SGHTA and CDR2 as FQGNSA. J lost 4 bases, V lost 5 bases, and 4 bases had no gene match. There are 16 residues in the CDR3. CDR3 sequence reads: CASSAGLAGGADTQYF. CDR3 coding DNA: TGTGCCAGCAGCGCCGGACTAGCGGGGGGGGCAGATACGCAGTATTTT.

The chain joins TRBV6-1 to TRBJ2-1; 12 bases match TRBD2. Trimming took 6 bases from V and 7 from J; bases not matched to a gene: 7. CDR1 is MNHNS and CDR2 is SASEGT in the germline V gene. CDR3 length: 15 residues. CDR3: CASSPTLAGGNEQFF. CDR3 in DNA: TGTGCCAGCAGCCCCACTCTAGCGGGAGGGAATGAGCAGTTCTTC.

The sample holds many counts of this clonotype. The CDR3: CATSEGIVGNQPQHF. The DNA of the CDR3 is TGTGCCACCAGTGAGGGGATCGTAGGCAATCAGCCCCAGCATTTT. The chain joins TRBV24-1 to TRBJ1-5; D gene unclear. V was pared by 4 bases and J by 2 bases, with 11 bases between. The CDR3 loop spans 15 amino acids. Looked up from germline, CDR1 is KGHDR and CDR2 is SFDVKD.

The J gene is TRBJ1-5, the V gene TRBV7-8; D may be TRBD1 (6 bases). The CDR3 sequence is 15 residues long. The germline CDR1 and CDR2 sequences are SGHVS and FQNEAQ. Deletions cut 1 base from V and 6 bases from J, with 13 bases between. This CDR3 reads CASSLGRTEGQPQHF. CDR3 bases: TGTGCCAGCAGCTTAGGTCGGACAGAGGGTCAGCCCCAGCATTTT.

Ten or more counts support this clonotype. The chain has TRBV9 and TRBJ2-7, with D maybe TRBD2 (6 bases). This CDR3 has 15 residues. V gave up 0 bases and J gave up 6 bases, with 16 bases separating them. Per germline, CDR1 SGDLS and CDR2 YYNGEE. For the CDR3, the DNA is TGTGCCAGCAGCGTAGGTCATGGGGGGTTCTCCGAGCAGTACTTC. This translates into CASSVGHGGFSEQYF.

The CDR3 is CASSVGGVNTEAFF. The CDR3 DNA sequence: TGTGCCAGCAGCGTAGGGGGGGTGAACACTGAAGCTTTCTTT. The chain recombines TRBV9 with TRBJ1-1; D might be TRBD1 (5 bases). V dropped 0 bases and J dropped 0 bases, with 6 bases sitting between them. This CDR3 is built from 14 residues. Per germline, CDR1 SGDLS and CDR2 YYNGEE.

This clonotype was picked up many times. The rearrangement joins TRBV12-3 or TRBV12-4 to TRBJ2-1; perhaps TRBD2 as D (6 bases). V lost 3 bases, J lost 4 bases, and 13 bases lay in between. CDR3 length: 15 amino acids. The CDR3 DNA reads as TGTGCCAGCAGTTTCGTTGGACTAACTTACAATGAGCAGTTCTTC. Amino acids: CASSFVGLTYNEQFF.

This rearrangement joins TRBV3-1 to TRBJ2-5; maybe TRBD2 (6 bases). There are 13 residues in the CDR3. Deletions cut 0 bases from V and 5 bases from J, with 7 bases between. Germline lookup yields CDR1 LGHDT and CDR2 YNNKEL (reference sequence). CDR3 loop: CASSQEGLETQYF. In nucleotides, the CDR3 is TGTGCCAGCAGCCAAGAGGGACTTGAGACCCAGTACTTC.

This clonotype was detected ten times or more. The rearrangement joins TRBV6-2 or TRBV6-3 to TRBJ1-5, with D possibly being TRBD1 (6 bases). Trimming pared 4 bases from V and 2 bases from J, leaving 12 bases between. Germline lookup yields CDR1 MNHEY and CDR2 SVGEGT. The CDR3 has 15 amino acids. The CDR3 bases are TGTGCCAGCAGTTGGTATAACAGGGGCAATCAGCCCCAGCATTTT. As protein: CASSWYNRGNQPQHF.